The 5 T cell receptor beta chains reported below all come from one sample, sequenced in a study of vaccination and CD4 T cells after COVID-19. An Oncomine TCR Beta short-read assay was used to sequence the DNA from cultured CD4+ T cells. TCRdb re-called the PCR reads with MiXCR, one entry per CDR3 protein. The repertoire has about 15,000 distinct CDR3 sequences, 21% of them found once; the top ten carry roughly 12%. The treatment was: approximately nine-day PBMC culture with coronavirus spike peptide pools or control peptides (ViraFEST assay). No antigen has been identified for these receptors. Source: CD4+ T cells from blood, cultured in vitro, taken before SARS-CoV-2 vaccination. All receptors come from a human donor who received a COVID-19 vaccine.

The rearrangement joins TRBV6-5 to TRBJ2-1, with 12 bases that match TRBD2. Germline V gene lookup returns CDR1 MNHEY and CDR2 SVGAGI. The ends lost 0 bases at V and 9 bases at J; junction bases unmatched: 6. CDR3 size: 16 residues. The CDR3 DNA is TGTGCCAGCAGTTACTCACAGACTAGCGGGGGAGGTGAGCAGTTCTTC. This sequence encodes CASSYSQTSGGGEQFF.

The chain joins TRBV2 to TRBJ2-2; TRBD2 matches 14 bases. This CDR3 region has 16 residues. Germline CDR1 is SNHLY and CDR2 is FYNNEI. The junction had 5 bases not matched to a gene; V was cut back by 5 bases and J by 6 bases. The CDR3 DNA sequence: TGTGCCAGCAGTCTACTGACTAGCGGGGGGGCCGGGGAGCTGTTTTTT. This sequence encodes CASSLLTSGGAGELFF.

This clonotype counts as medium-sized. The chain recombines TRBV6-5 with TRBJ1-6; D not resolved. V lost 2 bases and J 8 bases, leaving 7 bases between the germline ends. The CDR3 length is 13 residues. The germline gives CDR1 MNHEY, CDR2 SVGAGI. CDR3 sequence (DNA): TGTGCCAGCAGTTACCGCCTTGATTCACCCCTCCACTTT. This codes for CASSYRLDSPLHF.

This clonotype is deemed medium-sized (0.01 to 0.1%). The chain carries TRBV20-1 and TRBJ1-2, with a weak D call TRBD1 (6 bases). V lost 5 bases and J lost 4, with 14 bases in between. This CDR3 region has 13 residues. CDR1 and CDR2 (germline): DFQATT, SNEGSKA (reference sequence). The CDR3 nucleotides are TGCAGTGCTTTATCCGGGACAAGCTATGGCTACACCTTC. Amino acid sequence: CSALSGTSYGYTF.

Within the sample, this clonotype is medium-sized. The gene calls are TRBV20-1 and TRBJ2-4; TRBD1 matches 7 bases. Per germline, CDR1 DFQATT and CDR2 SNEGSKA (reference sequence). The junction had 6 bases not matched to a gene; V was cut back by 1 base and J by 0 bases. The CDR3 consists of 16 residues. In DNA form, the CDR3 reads TGCAGTGCTAGAGGGGGACAGACACTAGCCAAAAACATTCAGTACTTC. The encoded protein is CSARGGQTLAKNIQYF.